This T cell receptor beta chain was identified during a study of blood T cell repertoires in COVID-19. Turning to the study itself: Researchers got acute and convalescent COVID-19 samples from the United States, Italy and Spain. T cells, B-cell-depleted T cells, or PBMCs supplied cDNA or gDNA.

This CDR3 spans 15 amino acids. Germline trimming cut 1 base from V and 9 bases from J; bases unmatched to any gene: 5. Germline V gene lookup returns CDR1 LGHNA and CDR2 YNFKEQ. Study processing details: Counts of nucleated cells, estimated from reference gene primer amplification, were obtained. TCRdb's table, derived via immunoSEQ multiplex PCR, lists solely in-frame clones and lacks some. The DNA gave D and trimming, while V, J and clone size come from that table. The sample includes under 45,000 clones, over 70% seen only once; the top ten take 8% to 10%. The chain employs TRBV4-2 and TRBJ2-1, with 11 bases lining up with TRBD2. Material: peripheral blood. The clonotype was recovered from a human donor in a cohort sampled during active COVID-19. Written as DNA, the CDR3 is TGTGCCAGCAGCCAAGGCACTAGCGGGAGATCTGAGCAGTTCTTC. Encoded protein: CASSQGTSGRSEQFF.